Following are 20 T cell receptor beta chains from one sample sequenced in a study of PD-1 blockade in classical Hodgkin lymphoma. Method: immunoSEQ multiplex PCR; TCRdb's copy keeps in-frame clones and lacks some. The sample contains several thousand clones, 70% to 90% of which appear only once. Every patient was affected by relapse after autologous stem cell transplantation, while exposure to brentuximab vedotin was not uniform. The material sequenced was peripheral blood mononuclear cells (PBMCs), taken at baseline. These receptors came from a human donor with classical Hodgkin lymphoma.

This chain connects TRBV9 to TRBJ2-3, with unresolved D. V was trimmed by 0 bases and J by 1 base, leaving 0 bases between them. Germline CDR1 is SGDLS and CDR2 is YYNGEE. CDR3 size: 12 residues. CDR3 loop: CASSVGTDTQYF. The DNA of the CDR3 is TGTGCCAGCAGCGTAGGCACAGATACGCAGTATTTT. Full variable domain (outside the CDR3, taken from reference TRBV9 and TRBJ2-3): DSGVTQTPKHLITATGQRVTLRCSPRSGDLSVYWYQQSLDQGLQFLIQYYNGEERAKGNILERFSAQQFPDLHSELNLSSLELGDSALYFCASSVGTDTQYFGPGTRLTVL.

CDR3 loop: CASGRQSLPYGYTF. The DNA for the CDR3 is TGTGCCAGCGGGAGACAATCCCTCCCCTATGGCTACACCTTC. This rearrangement joins TRBV27 to TRBJ1-2; no clear D gene. The CDR3 runs 14 residues. The germline CDR1 and CDR2 sequences are MNHEY and SMNVEV (reference sequence). V shed 8 bases and J shed 4 bases, with 17 bases lying between them.

This rearrangement joins TRBV30 to TRBJ2-7, with 7 bases matching TRBD1. The CDR3 loop spans 12 amino acids. The trim removed 5 bases at V and 6 bases at J, leaving 7 bases unmatched. Germline assignment: CDR1 GTSNPN and CDR2 SVGIG (reference sequence). Written as DNA, the CDR3 is TGTGCCTGGGACAGGGTAGGGGTCGAGCAGTACTTC. This gives the protein CAWDRVGVEQYF.

This clone appeared once. V usage is TRBV4-1 and J usage is TRBJ2-5; 9 bases match TRBD2. V was clipped by 2 bases and J by 2 bases; unmatched bases: 12. The germline V gene has CDR1 MGHRA and CDR2 YSYEKL. The CDR3 length is 18 residues. The CDR3 protein is CASSQRLAGAELQETQYF. The CDR3 DNA reads as TGCGCCAGCAGCCAACGATTAGCGGGAGCAGAGCTACAAGAGACCCAGTACTTC.

The rearrangement uses TRBV6-1 and TRBJ1-5, with D possibly matching TRBD1 (6 bases). The length of the CDR3 is 13 residues. CDR1 MNHNS and CDR2 SASEGT come from the germline V gene. V was pared by 3 bases and J by 6 bases, with 9 bases between. The CDR3 spells CASSDSRGQPQHF. DNA of the CDR3: TGTGCCAGCAGTGATAGCAGGGGTCAGCCCCAGCATTTT.

V is TRBV5-1 and J is TRBJ2-2; D not certain. This CDR3 is built from 14 residues. Germline V gives CDR1 SGHRS, CDR2 YFSETQ. With 0 bases removed from V and 0 bases from J, the gap between germline ends came to 3 bases. CDR3 in DNA: TGCGCCAGCAGCTTGGTCGCGAACACCGGGGAGCTGTTTTTT. Its translation: CASSLVANTGELFF.

The chain uses TRBV10-3 and TRBJ2-2; TRBD1 matches 9 bases. Germline lookup yields CDR1 ENHRY and CDR2 SYGVKD. Trimming removed 8 bases from V and 1 base from J; junction bases left unmatched: 2. CDR3 length equals 14 residues. CDR3 region: CAIPGQGNTGELFF. As DNA, the CDR3 is TGTGCCATCCCGGGACAGGGGAACACCGGGGAGCTGTTTTTT.

The rearrangement joins TRBV19 to TRBJ2-7, with 7 nucleotides matching TRBD2. The germline V gene has CDR1 LNHDA and CDR2 SQIVND (reference sequence). The CDR3 consists of 15 residues. V trimming: 3 bases; J trimming: 4 bases; junction bases outside the gene matches: 9. This chain's CDR3 is CASSISGTRLYEQYF. CDR3 DNA: TGTGCCAGTAGTATCAGCGGGACTCGACTATACGAGCAGTACTTC.

CDR3 loop: CAWTALRGAADTQYF. CDR3 DNA sequence: TGTGCCTGGACGGCGTTGCGGGGCGCGGCAGATACGCAGTATTTT. This chain uses TRBV30 with TRBJ2-3; D is possibly TRBD2 (6 bases). The V end lost 4 bases, the J end lost 4 bases, and 18 bases lay between the germline ends. This CDR3 is built from 15 residues. Germline CDR1 GTSNPN, CDR2 SVGIG (reference sequence).

To note about this clone: One end of the junction does not line up with germline, which may come from a read error. The chain is built from TRBV7-9 and TRBJ2-7, with TRBD2 as a possible D gene (5 bases). The CDR3 covers 14 residues. Germline V CDR1 and CDR2: SEHNR, FQNEAQ (reference sequence). The CDR3 loop reads CASTLSGNTYEQYF. CDR3 DNA sequence: TGTGCCAGCACCTTAAGCGGCAATACCTACGAGCAGTACTTC.

The rearrangement links TRBV5-1 to TRBJ1-3, with D hard to call. Germline V CDR1 and CDR2: SGHRS, YFSETQ. The CDR3 loop spans 16 amino acids. The V and J ends lost 0 bases and 0 bases respectively, with 10 bases between them. DNA of the CDR3: TGCGCCAGCAGCTTGGGCGGTGAGAGCTCTGGAAACACCATATATTTT. Translation: CASSLGGESSGNTIYF.

The chain joins TRBV6-5 to TRBJ2-5, with 8 bases aligning to TRBD1. Germline CDR1 MNHEY, CDR2 SVGAGI. The length of the CDR3 is 15 residues. J gave up 4 bases and V 5 bases, and 9 bases lay outside the gene matches. The CDR3 reads CASSRTGTGLETQYF. The CDR3 nucleotides read TGTGCCAGCAGTCGAACCGGGACAGGTTTAGAGACCCAGTACTTC.

V usage is TRBV7-2 and J usage is TRBJ1-6, with D unclear. This CDR3 comprises 17 residues. Trimming stripped 3 bases from V and 0 bases from J, with 12 bases between. The germline V gene encodes CDR1 SGHTA and CDR2 FQGNSA. This CDR3 is CASSFSGPSSYNSPLHF. CDR3 DNA sequence: TGTGCCAGCAGCTTCTCCGGGCCAAGCTCCTATAATTCACCCCTCCACTTT.

The chain couples TRBV9 to TRBJ2-2; D is perhaps TRBD2 (5 bases). The CDR3 has 15 residues. The germline V gene encodes CDR1 SGDLS and CDR2 YYNGEE. V was trimmed by 0 bases and J by 5 bases, leaving 11 bases between them. As DNA, the CDR3 is TGTGCCAGCAGCGTAGGTGGCGGGCGTACCGGGGAGCTGTTTTTT. The encoded protein is CASSVGGGRTGELFF.

This clone was found once. V usage is TRBV11-3 and J usage is TRBJ2-7; TRBD2 agrees at 12 bases. V was pared by 5 bases and J by 6 bases, with 11 bases of the junction left unmatched. Germline-derived CDR1 and CDR2 are SGHNT and YENEEA. The CDR3 extends over 16 amino acids. This chain's CDR3 is CASSMTSGSPLSEQYF. CDR3 DNA: TGTGCCAGCAGCATGACTAGCGGGAGCCCTCTTTCCGAGCAGTACTTC.

The chain combines TRBV5-1 with TRBJ2-2; 12 bases match TRBD1. The germline gives CDR1 SGHRS, CDR2 YFSETQ. The CDR3 extends over 18 amino acids. V was pared by 3 bases and J by 5 bases, with 11 bases of the junction left unmatched. The CDR3 protein is CASSSRDRGRVGTGELFF. DNA for the CDR3: TGCGCCAGCAGCTCACGGGACAGGGGGCGAGTTGGAACCGGGGAGCTGTTTTTT.

This CDR3 is CASSLGLSVQHEQFF. The CDR3 DNA is TGTGCCAGCAGCTTAGGACTTTCTGTGCAACATGAGCAGTTCTTC. V usage is TRBV11-2 and J usage is TRBJ2-1; D gene uncertain. The CDR3 spans 15 residues. Trimming pared 1 base from V and 8 bases from J, leaving 15 bases between. Per the germline V gene, CDR1 is SGHAT and CDR2 is FQNNGV.

The V and J genes are TRBV7-9 and TRBJ1-5, with D hard to call. The CDR3 is 13 amino acids. Trimming removed 2 bases from V and 4 bases from J, with 6 bases in between. CDR1 SEHNR and CDR2 FQNEAQ come from the germline V gene (reference sequence). The DNA of the CDR3 is TGTGCCAGCAGCTTAACGGGTAATCAGCCCCAGCATTTT. This encodes CASSLTGNQPQHF. The entire variable domain, with the rest obtained from reference TRBV7-9 and TRBJ1-5, is as follows: DTGVSQNPRHKITKRGQNVTFRCDPISEHNRLYWYRQTLGQGPEFLTYFQNEAQLEKSRLLSDRFSAERPKGSFSTLEIQRTEQGDSAMYLCASSLTGNQPQHFGDGTRLSIL.

The genes are TRBV28 and TRBJ2-7; tentatively, D is TRBD1 (6 bases). Trimming shortened V by 10 bases and J by 3 bases, and 19 bases separated the two germline ends. CDR3 length: 14 amino acids. The germline V gene has CDR1 MDHEN and CDR2 SYDVKM. CDR3 bases: TGTGCCACCGAAGGGACCGGGACAAGCTACGAGCAGTACTTC. Its translation: CATEGTGTSYEQYF.

The genes are TRBV30 and TRBJ2-1, with D tentatively TRBD2 (6 bases). Germline values: CDR1 GTSNPN, CDR2 SVGIG (reference sequence). The CDR3 is 13 residues long. This chain's CDR3 is CAAGPGSYNEQFF. For the CDR3, the DNA is TGTGCGGCGGGCCCCGGGAGCTACAATGAGCAGTTCTTC.